A selection of T cell receptor beta chains follows, all from one sample in a study of PD-1 blockade in classical Hodgkin lymphoma. Clones were read by immunoSEQ multiplex PCR, and TCRdb kept only the in-frame ones, dropping some. The sample records tens of thousands of clones, 77% being singletons. The material sequenced was peripheral blood mononuclear cells (PBMCs), taken before the fourth cycle of nivolumab. These receptors were taken from a human donor with classical Hodgkin lymphoma. CDR3s include the opening cysteine and the closing phenylalanine or tryptophan. Each record gives: CDR3 protein, CDR3 DNA, D gene, V gene, clone size, J gene. D genes are given only for firm matches. Where a row states a size, it is once, few, many or the class of an expanded clone; other rows omit it.

CDR3aa: CASSQDRTRGAYEQYF
CDR3nt: TGTGCCAGCAGCCAAGACAGGACACGGGGCGCCTACGAGCAGTACTTC
d_gene: NA
v_gene: TRBV4-2
abundance: NA
j_gene: TRBJ2-7

CDR3aa: CASRADRNTEAFF
CDR3nt: TGTGCCAGCAGAGCGGACAGGAACACTGAAGCTTTCTTT
d_gene: NA
v_gene: TRBV10-3
abundance: once
j_gene: TRBJ1-1

CDR3aa: CASSRELAGGQQFF
CDR3nt: TGTGCCAGCAGTCGCGAGTTGGCGGGGGGGCAGCAGTTCTTC
d_gene: TRBD2
v_gene: TRBV6-6
abundance: NA
j_gene: TRBJ2-1

CDR3aa: CASTTIDPTGPTDTQYF
CDR3nt: TGTGCCAGCACCACAATCGACCCTACAGGTCCCACAGATACGCAGTATTTT
d_gene: NA
v_gene: TRBV6-4
abundance: NA
j_gene: TRBJ2-3

CDR3aa: CASSKTSGGAVEQFF
CDR3nt: TGTGCCAGCAGCAAGACTAGCGGGGGGGCGGTTGAGCAGTTCTTC
d_gene: TRBD2
v_gene: TRBV7-2
abundance: NA
j_gene: TRBJ2-1

CDR3aa: CASSGSPQGRWETQYF
CDR3nt: TGTGCCAGCAGCGGGTCCCCACAGGGGCGGTGGGAGACCCAGTACTTC
d_gene: NA
v_gene: TRBV21-1
abundance: NA
j_gene: TRBJ2-5

CDR3aa: CASSPPPFYNSPLHF
CDR3nt: TGTGCCAGCAGTCCCCCGCCCTTCTATAATTCACCCCTCCACTTT
d_gene: NA
v_gene: TRBV28
abundance: NA
j_gene: TRBJ1-6

CDR3aa: CASSLGTDSNQPQHF
CDR3nt: TGCGCCAGCAGCTTGGGAACAGATAGCAATCAGCCCCAGCATTTT
d_gene: NA
v_gene: TRBV5-1
abundance: NA
j_gene: TRBJ1-5

CDR3aa: CASRRLGDGPNTEAFF
CDR3nt: TGTGCCAGCAGGCGGTTGGGGGATGGCCCGAACACTGAAGCTTTCTTT
d_gene: NA
v_gene: TRBV4-2
abundance: NA
j_gene: TRBJ1-1

CDR3aa: CASSHPGLAGGPQETQYF
CDR3nt: TGTGCCAGCAGCCATCCAGGACTAGCGGGGGGACCCCAAGAGACCCAGTACTTC
d_gene: TRBD2
v_gene: TRBV5-5
abundance: NA
j_gene: TRBJ2-5

CDR3aa: CASSLEGQGYGYTF
CDR3nt: TGCGCCAGCAGCTTGGAAGGCCAGGGGTATGGCTACACCTTC
d_gene: NA
v_gene: TRBV5-1
abundance: NA
j_gene: TRBJ1-2

CDR3aa: CASRPQGPSNQPQHF
CDR3nt: TGTGCCAGCAGGCCACAGGGACCAAGCAATCAGCCCCAGCATTTT
d_gene: NA
v_gene: TRBV6-5
abundance: NA
j_gene: TRBJ1-5

CDR3aa: CASSQVGGNNSPLHF
CDR3nt: TGCGCCAGCAGCCAAGTAGGGGGAAATAATTCACCCCTCCACTTT
d_gene: NA
v_gene: TRBV4-3
abundance: few
j_gene: TRBJ1-6

CDR3aa: CASSLASRETQYF
CDR3nt: TGTGCCAGCAGTTTGGCTAGCCGGGAGACCCAGTACTTC
d_gene: NA
v_gene: TRBV28
abundance: once
j_gene: TRBJ2-5

CDR3aa: CAISRTGESNSPLHF
CDR3nt: TGTGCCATCAGCCGGACAGGGGAATCAAATTCACCCCTCCACTTT
d_gene: TRBD1
v_gene: TRBV10-3
abundance: once
j_gene: TRBJ1-6

CDR3aa: CASSQRGAATNEKLFF
CDR3nt: TGCGCCAGCAGCCAACGGGGAGCGGCAACTAATGAAAAACTGTTTTTT
d_gene: NA
v_gene: TRBV4-3
abundance: NA
j_gene: TRBJ1-4

CDR3aa: CASSLKGTAYAEQYF
CDR3nt: TGTGCCAGCAGCTTAAAGGGGACCGCCTACGCCGAGCAGTACTTC
d_gene: NA
v_gene: TRBV5-4
abundance: NA
j_gene: TRBJ2-7

CDR3aa: CASSEWGKAEQFF
CDR3nt: TGTGCCAGCAGTGAATGGGGAAAGGCTGAGCAGTTCTTC
d_gene: NA
v_gene: TRBV6-1
abundance: NA
j_gene: TRBJ2-1

CDR3aa: CSENPGQGDYEQYF
CDR3nt: TGCAGCGAGAACCCGGGACAGGGGGACTACGAGCAGTACTTC
d_gene: TRBD1
v_gene: TRBV29-1
abundance: NA
j_gene: TRBJ2-7

CDR3aa: CASSDRSRGNNEQFF
CDR3nt: TGTGCCAGCAGTGACCGGTCCAGGGGTAACAATGAGCAGTTCTTC
d_gene: NA
v_gene: TRBV2
abundance: NA
j_gene: TRBJ2-1

CDR3aa: CASSQTSGAGEKYTDTQYF
CDR3nt: TGTGCCAGCAGCCAAACATCTGGGGCGGGAGAGAAATACACAGATACGCAGTATTTT
d_gene: TRBD2
v_gene: TRBV4-2
abundance: NA
j_gene: TRBJ2-3

CDR3aa: CASSLLLLAGETQYF
CDR3nt: TGTGCCAGCAGCTTACTGCTTCTTGCAGGAGAGACCCAGTACTTC
d_gene: NA
v_gene: TRBV7-2
abundance: NA
j_gene: TRBJ2-5

CDR3aa: CASSLDRGKSPLHF
CDR3nt: TGTGCCAGCAGCCTAGACAGGGGAAAGTCACCCCTCCACTTT
d_gene: TRBD1
v_gene: TRBV7-2
abundance: once
j_gene: TRBJ1-6

CDR3aa: CASSLGWTGNESPLHF
CDR3nt: TGTGCCAGCAGCTTGGGATGGACAGGGAATGAATCACCCCTCCACTTT
d_gene: TRBD1
v_gene: TRBV5-5
abundance: NA
j_gene: TRBJ1-6

CDR3aa: CASSLAVSATKNIQYF
CDR3nt: TGCGCCAGCAGCTTAGCGGTTTCAGCAACCAAAAACATTCAGTACTTC
d_gene: NA
v_gene: TRBV5-1
abundance: NA
j_gene: TRBJ2-4

CDR3aa: CATSRERAGQIYEQYF
CDR3nt: TGTGCCACCAGCAGAGAAAGGGCGGGACAAATCTACGAGCAGTACTTC
d_gene: NA
v_gene: TRBV15
abundance: NA
j_gene: TRBJ2-7

CDR3aa: CASGILDRHYFSNQPQHF
CDR3nt: TGTGCCAGTGGGATTTTAGACAGACACTATTTTAGCAATCAGCCCCAGCATTTT
d_gene: NA
v_gene: TRBV19
abundance: NA
j_gene: TRBJ1-5

CDR3aa: CASSLVGISGANVLTF
CDR3nt: TGTGCCAGCAGCTTAGTCGGGATCTCTGGGGCCAACGTCCTGACTTTC
d_gene: NA
v_gene: TRBV7-2
abundance: once
j_gene: TRBJ2-6

CDR3aa: CASSQGTGGSSPLHF
CDR3nt: TGCGCCAGCAGCCAAGGAACAGGGGGCTCTTCACCCCTCCACTTT
d_gene: TRBD1
v_gene: TRBV4-3
abundance: NA
j_gene: TRBJ1-6

CDR3aa: CASSLGAMGYEQYF
CDR3nt: TGTGCCAGCAGCTTAGGGGCAATGGGATACGAGCAGTACTTC
d_gene: NA
v_gene: TRBV11-2
abundance: NA
j_gene: TRBJ2-7

CDR3aa: CASSPGKIYEQYF
CDR3nt: TGTGCCAGTAGTCCCGGGAAGATCTACGAGCAGTACTTC
d_gene: NA
v_gene: TRBV19
abundance: once
j_gene: TRBJ2-7

CDR3aa: CASSLHAGIATNEKLFF
CDR3nt: TGTGCCAGCAGCTTACATGCAGGGATAGCAACTAATGAAAAACTGTTTTTT
d_gene: NA
v_gene: TRBV7-9
abundance: NA
j_gene: TRBJ1-4

CDR3aa: CASSHQNNQPQHF
CDR3nt: TGTGCCAGCAGCCACCAGAACAATCAGCCCCAGCATTTT
d_gene: NA
v_gene: TRBV5-5
abundance: NA
j_gene: TRBJ1-5

CDR3aa: CSVFGGRGNTEAFF
CDR3nt: TGCAGCGTCTTTGGAGGCAGGGGGAACACTGAAGCTTTCTTT
d_gene: NA
v_gene: TRBV29-1
abundance: NA
j_gene: TRBJ1-1

CDR3aa: CASSYGLAAYEQYF
CDR3nt: TGTGCCAGCAGTTACGGACTAGCGGCCTACGAGCAGTACTTC
d_gene: TRBD2
v_gene: TRBV6-6
abundance: NA
j_gene: TRBJ2-7

CDR3aa: CASSPALSGNTIYF
CDR3nt: TGTGCCAGCAGCCCGGCACTCTCTGGAAACACCATATATTTT
d_gene: NA
v_gene: TRBV7-6
abundance: once
j_gene: TRBJ1-3

CDR3aa: CASSLGRDTDTQYF
CDR3nt: TGTGCCAGCAGCTTAGGCAGGGACACAGATACGCAGTATTTT
d_gene: NA
v_gene: TRBV11-3
abundance: NA
j_gene: TRBJ2-3

CDR3aa: CASSTEAKNIQYF
CDR3nt: TGTGCCAGTAGTACAGAAGCCAAAAACATTCAGTACTTC
d_gene: NA
v_gene: TRBV19
abundance: NA
j_gene: TRBJ2-4

CDR3aa: CASSTLTEAFF
CDR3nt: TGTGCCAGCAGCACCTTGACTGAAGCTTTCTTT
d_gene: NA
v_gene: TRBV6-6
abundance: NA
j_gene: TRBJ1-1